What follows is one TCR beta chain and its context. What it recognizes is unknown. Germline-derived CDR1 and CDR2 are SQVTM and ANQGSEA. The CDR3 is 13 amino acids. UMIs were attached via template switching, each with a 6-nucleotide sample barcode. TCRdb reprocessed the 5' RACE reads, keeping one entry per CDR3 protein, no DNA. The sample holds approximately 100,000 distinct CDR3 sequences. The data stem from a study of monozygotic twins with inflammatory bowel disease. Overall study results and limits: In these data, no single strong IBD-associated signal or clonotype received support.

The sequence derives from a human donor with ulcerative colitis or Crohn's disease, or a healthy co-twin of an affected twin (not recorded which). The chain recombines TRBV29-1 with TRBJ2-1; TCRdb picks TRBD2, but there is no DNA to check that call. The sequencing sample was made of blood. Here the CDR3 reads CRILSGKNNEQFF.